The clone carrying this T cell receptor (beta chain) was seen a handful of times. The data are from a study of T cells in Graves' hyperthyroidism and ophthalmopathy. Authors of the study amplified TCR beta CDR3 regions from RNA transcripts. The TCR CDR3 was amplified in a first-round RT-PCR using the HTBI primer set. One entry per CDR3 protein, called by TCRdb with MiXCR from the multiplex PCR reads. The data contain about 640,000 distinct CDR3 sequences, around 21% of them singletons. Exclusion followed for patients with uncontrolled infection, other autoimmune disease, pregnancy or lactation. This CDR3 contains 14 residues. Germline CDR1 reads PRHDT; CDR2 reads FYEKMQ (reference sequence). Losses at the gene ends were 1 base for V and 7 bases for J; bases not matched to a gene: 6.

This sequence was found in a man aged 30-40 years with Graves' ophthalmopathy. Material for sequencing was blood. The gene calls are TRBV13 and TRBJ2-7, with 8 bases identical to TRBD1. CDR3 coding DNA: TGTGCCAGCAGCTTAGAACGCAGGGGGCGTGAGCAGTACTTC. This encodes CASSLERRGREQYF.